These 18 T cell receptor beta chains came from one sample sequenced in a study of beta chain features in type 1 diabetes. Study observations and caveats: TCRB CDR3s from Type 1 diabetes patients were moderately but significantly shorter in all four CD4+ subsets.

The whole isolated RNA underwent reverse transcription, so sequencing captured expressed TCRB transcripts. The assay was immunoSEQ multiplex PCR, and TCRdb's table has in-frame clones only and misses some. The sample shows 500,000 to 800,000 clones, 12% of them seen only once. No antigen has been assigned to these receptors. Sequences were obtained from naive CD4+ T cells from blood. All receptors derive from a man aged 25 to 40 with type 1 diabetes.

This clone has only a few counts. This sequence joins TRBV28 and TRBJ1-4, with a weak D call TRBD1 (6 bases). Germline CDR1 is MDHEN and CDR2 is SYDVKM. V shed 4 bases and J shed 2 bases, with 8 bases lying between them. The CDR3 spans 14 residues. CDR3 region: CASSWQGTNEKLFF. The CDR3 nucleotides read TGTGCCAGCAGTTGGCAGGGGACTAATGAAAAACTGTTTTTT.

This clone was counted between two and nine times. Other nucleotide sequences from this sample produce the same CDR3. J is TRBJ2-3 and V is TRBV5-1; D is possibly TRBD1 (6 bases). The germline V and J ends were trimmed by 4 bases and 4 bases, with 10 bases remaining between them. CDR3 length: 13 residues. Germline CDR1 SGHRS, CDR2 YFSETQ. Here the CDR3 reads CASSPDRADTQYF. Here the CDR3 DNA reads TGCGCCAGCAGCCCGGACAGAGCAGATACGCAGTATTTT.

A few counts support this clone. The chain links TRBV7-9 to TRBJ2-3; no clear D gene. CDR3 size: 12 residues. From germline, CDR1 is SEHNR and CDR2 FQNEAQ (reference sequence). The germline V and J ends were trimmed by 5 bases and 14 bases, with 17 bases remaining between them. CDR3 amino acids: CASSQTPSQLYF. CDR3 sequence (DNA): TGTGCCAGCAGCCAAACCCCCAGTCAGCTGTATTTT. The full variable domain, its missing parts supplied by reference TRBV7-9 and TRBJ2-3, is DTGVSQNPRHKITKRGQNVTFRCDPISEHNRLYWYRQTLGQGPEFLTYFQNEAQLEKSRLLSDRFSAERPKGSFSTLEIQRTEQGDSAMYLCASSQTPSQLYFGPGTRLTVL.

The chain links TRBV18 to TRBJ1-2; 8 positions agree with TRBD1. J gave up 6 bases and V 3 bases, and 3 bases lay outside the gene matches. The CDR3 spans 13 residues. From germline, CDR1 is KGHSH and CDR2 LQKENI. CDR3 sequence: CASSPNRGDGYTF. The CDR3 region has the DNA TGTGCCAGCTCACCCAACAGGGGGGATGGCTACACCTTC.

Of note for this clone: The same CDR3 also results from other DNA sequences found in this sample. The rearrangement uses TRBV9 and TRBJ2-3, with D uncertain. Trimming pared 0 bases from V and 5 bases from J, leaving 4 bases between. Germline loops: CDR1 SGDLS, CDR2 YYNGEE. The CDR3 is 12 amino acids. The CDR3 sequence: CASSVGGDTQYF. For the CDR3, the DNA is TGTGCCAGCAGCGTAGGGGGAGATACGCAGTATTTT.

This clone appeared a few times. The chain carries TRBV28 and TRBJ2-7, with 10 bases identical to TRBD1. The CDR3 is 15 amino acids. CDR1 is MDHEN and CDR2 is SYDVKM in the germline V gene. With 2 bases clipped from V and 1 base from J, the junction kept 2 bases outside the gene matches. The CDR3 nucleotides read TGTGCCAGCAGTTTACAGGGACAGGGGTCCTACGAGCAGTACTTC. It specifies CASSLQGQGSYEQYF.

The rearrangement links TRBV2 to TRBJ2-1; D perhaps matches TRBD2 (6 bases). The CDR3 length is 15 residues. V gave up 8 bases and J gave up 7 bases, with 21 bases separating them. Germline V gene sequence: CDR1 SNHLY, CDR2 FYNNEI. In DNA form, the CDR3 reads TGTGCCAGCGGCTCCCGGGACCTAGGAGGGAATGAGCAGTTCTTC. Its protein product is CASGSRDLGGNEQFF.

This clone was seen a handful of times. V is TRBV7-9 and J is TRBJ2-1, with 11 bases lining up with TRBD2. The germline V gene encodes CDR1 SEHNR and CDR2 FQNEAQ (reference sequence). This CDR3 contains 17 residues. Losses at the gene ends were 0 bases for V and 8 bases for J; bases not matched to a gene: 9. As DNA, the CDR3 is TGTGCCAGCAGCTTAGCGCTTCTAGCGGGGGGCTATGATGAGCAGTTCTTC. It is translated as CASSLALLAGGYDEQFF.

The chain carries TRBV6-5 and TRBJ1-2, with 7 bases lining up with TRBD1. CDR3 length equals 14 residues. Unmatched junction bases numbered 8, after V lost 4 bases and J lost 6 bases. Germline V gives CDR1 MNHEY, CDR2 SVGAGI. The chain's CDR3 is CASSLTGRADGYTF. In DNA, the CDR3 is TGTGCCAGCAGTTTGACAGGGAGGGCGGATGGCTACACCTTC.

The chain links TRBV18 to TRBJ2-1, with TRBD1 matching 7 bases. Germline-derived CDR1 and CDR2 are KGHSH and LQKENI. V gave up 2 bases and J gave up 2 bases; unmatched junction bases: 3. This CDR3 has 15 amino acids. Here the CDR3 DNA reads TGTGCCAGCTCACCAGACAGGGACCCCTACAATGAGCAGTTCTTC. Translated: CASSPDRDPYNEQFF.

The rearrangement joins TRBV29-1 to TRBJ1-2; 8 bases match TRBD1. The CDR3 sequence is 13 residues long. V lost 4 bases and J lost 4; bases outside the gene matches: 5. CDR1 and CDR2 (germline): SQVTM, ANQGSEA. The CDR3 DNA sequence: TGCAGCGTTGGGACAGGGCAACTCTATGGCTACACCTTC. Amino acid sequence: CSVGTGQLYGYTF.

This clone was observed a few times. The rearrangement uses TRBV10-3 and TRBJ1-6; 7 positions match TRBD1. V shed 6 bases, J shed 10 bases, and the junction held 18 bases outside the gene matches. The CDR3 runs 17 residues. Germline V CDR1 and CDR2: ENHRY, SYGVKD. CDR3 protein: CAISETSKGAVGSPLHF. CDR3 nucleotide sequence: TGTGCCATCAGCGAGACCTCGAAGGGGGCAGTAGGGTCACCCCTCCACTTT.

This clone was counted between two and nine times. The chain joins TRBV4-2 to TRBJ1-4; the D gene is possibly TRBD1 (6 bases). In germline, CDR1 is LGHNA, CDR2 YNFKEQ. The ends were cut back, 4 bases at V and 7 bases at J, with 19 bases in the middle. This CDR3 comprises 16 residues. CDR3 in DNA: TGTGCCAGCAGCCGATCCCCAGGGGAGAGGTCTGAAAAACTGTTTTTT. Protein sequence: CASSRSPGERSEKLFF.

This clone was counted a few times. The CDR3 loop is CASSQGTGGYNEQFF. DNA of the CDR3: TGCGCCAGCAGCCAAGGGACAGGGGGTTACAATGAGCAGTTCTTC. The V and J genes are TRBV4-1 and TRBJ2-1; TRBD1 matches 10 bases. The junction had 1 base not matched to a gene; V was cut back by 1 base and J by 4 bases. Germline CDR1 MGHRA, CDR2 YSYEKL. The CDR3 consists of 15 residues.

A few counts support this clone. The chain employs TRBV5-1 and TRBJ2-5, with TRBD2 as a possible D gene (6 bases). V was cut by 0 bases and J by 5 bases, with 8 bases left in between. CDR1 and CDR2 (germline): SGHRS, YFSETQ. The CDR3 is 13 residues long. CDR3 bases: TGCGCCAGCAGCTTGGGACTAGATGAGACCCAGTACTTC. It specifies CASSLGLDETQYF. The variable domain in full, with the rest retrieved from reference TRBV5-1 and TRBJ2-5, is KAGVTQTPRYLIKTRGQQVTLSCSPISGHRSVSWYQQTPGQGLQFLFEYFSETQRNKGNFPGRFSGRQFSNSRSEMNVSTLELGDSALYLCASSLGLDETQYFGPGTRLLVL.

The V gene is TRBV7-9, the J gene TRBJ2-7; 8 bases are a match to TRBD1. CDR1 SEHNR and CDR2 FQNEAQ come from the germline V gene (reference sequence). After removal of 5 bases from V and 0 bases from J, the junction contained 9 bases not matched to a gene. The CDR3 length is 16 residues. Written as DNA, the CDR3 is TGTGCCAGCAGCCACGGACAGGGTTCGAACTCCTACGAGCAGTACTTC. Translating gives CASSHGQGSNSYEQYF.

This clone has a handful of counts. V and J are TRBV5-1 and TRBJ2-5; tentative D call: TRBD2 (6 bases). The CDR3 extends over 15 amino acids. CDR1 and CDR2 from the germline V gene are SGHRS and YFSETQ. V was trimmed by 4 bases and J by 4 bases, leaving 17 bases between them. CDR3 in amino acids: CASSQGLAMGETQYF. In DNA form, the CDR3 reads TGCGCCAGCAGCCAGGGACTGGCCATGGGAGAGACCCAGTACTTC.

The chain has TRBV7-9 and TRBJ2-5, with a weak D call TRBD2 (5 bases). The CDR3 sequence is 15 residues long. Per the germline V gene, CDR1 is SEHNR and CDR2 is FQNEAQ (reference sequence). Trimming pared 4 bases from V and 1 base from J, leaving 13 bases between. The CDR3 DNA reads TGTGCCAGCAGCTCCCCCGAGCGGACCCAAGAGACCCAGTACTTC. It encodes CASSSPERTQETQYF.